This is a list of T cell receptor beta chains from one sample in a study of siplizumab effects on memory and regulatory T cells. Sequenced by immunoSEQ multiplex PCR; TCRdb stores in-frame clones only, minus some. The sample contains 80,000 to 95,000 clones, over 90% of which appear only once. What was sequenced was CD8+ T cells sorted from blood. The source of these receptors is a human donor in good health. Both conserved end residues are part of each CDR3. The D gene is left open where the match is weak. Expanded clones are given a class, and other clones once, few, many or no size at all.

TRBD2,TRBV7-9,once,TRBJ2-1,CASSPSGTSGSEQFF,TGTGCCAGCAGCCCATCAGGGACTAGCGGGAGTGAGCAGTTCTTC
NA,TRBV4-1,NA,TRBJ2-3,CASSQEGDTASTDTQYF,TGCGCCAGCAGCCAGGAAGGGGACACCGCTAGCACAGATACGCAGTATTTT
NA,TRBV7-1,NA,TRBJ1-1,CASSSGGLTEAFF,TGTGCCAGCAGCTCCGGGGGGCTCACTGAAGCTTTCTTT
NA,TRBV7-9,NA,TRBJ2-7,CASSLTGTGPYEQYF,TGTGCCAGCAGCTTAACCGGGACGGGGCCCTACGAGCAGTACTTC
TRBD2,TRBV28,NA,TRBJ2-5,CASSLFASGLQETQYF,TGTGCCAGCAGTTTATTTGCTAGCGGTCTCCAAGAGACCCAGTACTTC
TRBD1,TRBV29-1,NA,TRBJ1-2,CSVLGQGLQGNYGYTF,TGCAGCGTTCTCGGACAGGGGCTACAGGGGAACTATGGCTACACCTTC
TRBD1,TRBV28,NA,TRBJ1-2,CASSPDRGRGNYGYTF,TGTGCCAGCAGTCCAGACAGGGGGCGAGGGAACTATGGCTACACCTTC
NA,TRBV2,NA,TRBJ2-1,CASSPGPAWEQFF,TGTGCCAGCAGCCCCGGACCCGCTTGGGAGCAGTTCTTC
TRBD2,TRBV13,NA,TRBJ2-5,CASNRREGRQETQYF,TGTGCCAGCAACCGGCGGGAGGGCCGGCAAGAGACCCAGTACTTC
TRBD2,TRBV15,NA,TRBJ2-1,CATSRVPAGVIHEQFF,TGTGCCACCAGCAGAGTTCCAGCGGGAGTGATCCATGAGCAGTTCTTC
NA,TRBV5-6,NA,TRBJ2-5,CASSHREGGETQYF,TGTGCCAGCAGCCACCGGGAAGGCGGGGAGACCCAGTACTTC
NA,TRBV4-1,NA,TRBJ1-3,CASSQDDESSGNTIYF,TGCGCCAGCAGCCAAGATGACGAGAGCTCTGGAAACACCATATATTTT
NA,TRBV5-1,NA,TRBJ2-1,CASSFHTGEGYNEQFF,TGCGCCAGCAGCTTCCACACAGGGGAGGGCTACAATGAGCAGTTCTTC
TRBD2,TRBV5-1,NA,TRBJ2-6,CASSLRLREASGANVLTF,TGCGCCAGCAGCTTGCGGTTGCGGGAGGCTTCTGGGGCCAACGTCCTGACTTTC
TRBD1,TRBV13,NA,TRBJ2-7,CASSHGTGSGEQYF,TGTGCCAGCAGCCATGGGACAGGTTCAGGCGAGCAGTACTTC
NA,TRBV27,NA,TRBJ2-3,CASSSIYTDTQYF,TGTGCCAGCAGTTCCATATATACAGATACGCAGTATTTT
NA,TRBV30,NA,TRBJ2-7,CAGSLGSYEQYF,TGTGCCGGCAGTCTGGGGTCCTACGAGCAGTACTTC
NA,TRBV10-3,NA,TRBJ2-1,CATCPQGSSYNEQFF,TGTGCCACCTGTCCTCAGGGGAGCTCCTACAATGAGCAGTTCTTC
NA,TRBV19,NA,TRBJ1-1,CASSPRGQMNTEAFF,TGTGCCAGTAGTCCGAGAGGACAGATGAACACTGAAGCTTTCTTT
TRBD2,TRBV7-2,NA,TRBJ2-7,CASSLGTSAYEQYF,TGTGCCAGCAGCTTAGGGACTAGTGCCTACGAGCAGTACTTC
NA,TRBV29-1,NA,TRBJ2-2,CSVFENTGELFF,TGCAGCGTTTTTGAAAACACCGGGGAGCTGTTTTTT
TRBD1,TRBV19,NA,TRBJ2-7,CASRTSGTGVEEQYF,TGTGCCAGTAGGACTTCCGGGACAGGGGTGGAAGAGCAGTACTTC
TRBD2,TRBV9,NA,TRBJ2-2,CASTPGGGANTGELFF,TGTGCCAGCACCCCCGGCGGGGGGGCGAACACCGGGGAGCTGTTTTTT
TRBD2,TRBV11-2,NA,TRBJ2-1,CASSFPTSGYNEQFF,TGTGCCAGCAGCTTCCCGACTAGCGGATACAATGAGCAGTTCTTC
NA,TRBV6-5,NA,TRBJ2-3,CASTPSGAGDTQYF,TGTGCCAGCACTCCTTCCGGAGCTGGGGATACGCAGTATTTT
NA,TRBV19,NA,TRBJ1-2,CASSIAGNYGYTF,TGTGCCAGTAGTATCGCAGGGAACTATGGCTACACCTTC
TRBD1,TRBV18,NA,TRBJ2-6,CASSLTQGAVGANVLTF,TGTGCCAGCTCACTTACACAGGGGGCGGTCGGGGCCAACGTCCTGACTTTC
TRBD2,TRBV27,NA,TRBJ2-1,CASTPSIAGVNEQFF,TGTGCCAGCACCCCTAGTATAGCGGGAGTTAATGAGCAGTTCTTC
NA,TRBV4-2,NA,TRBJ2-7,CASSQDLDGGLYEQYF,TGTGCCAGCAGCCAAGATTTGGATGGCGGCCTCTACGAGCAGTACTTC
TRBD2,TRBV2,NA,TRBJ2-7,CASNLAGVSSYEQYF,TGTGCCAGCAACCTAGCGGGAGTCAGCTCCTACGAGCAGTACTTC
NA,TRBV7-9,NA,TRBJ2-7,CASSLVMGLLGEQYF,TGTGCCAGCAGCTTAGTGATGGGGCTTCTGGGCGAGCAGTACTTC
NA,TRBV7-9,NA,TRBJ2-2,CASSLASVWQSKDTGELFF,TGTGCCAGCAGCTTAGCTAGTGTTTGGCAGTCCAAGGACACCGGGGAGCTGTTTTTT
NA,TRBV19,once,TRBJ2-1,CASSIVGGINEQFF,TGTGCCAGTAGTATAGTCGGGGGCATCAATGAGCAGTTCTTC
NA,TRBV21-1,NA,TRBJ2-7,CASSKGPGQGLFSSYEQYF,TGTGCCAGCAGCAAGGGGCCGGGACAGGGTCTCTTTTCCTCCTACGAGCAGTACTTC
NA,TRBV9,NA,TRBJ1-2,CASSAGTLNYGYTF,TGTGCCAGCAGCGCCGGGACGCTGAACTATGGCTACACCTTC
NA,TRBV4-1,once,TRBJ2-1,CASSQGSGSGMFANEQFF,TGCGCCAGCAGCCAGGGAAGCGGAAGCGGTATGTTCGCCAATGAGCAGTTCTTC
NA,TRBV2,NA,TRBJ2-3,CASSEALGRGNTQYF,TGTGCCAGCAGTGAAGCGCTGGGCAGGGGAAATACGCAGTATTTT
TRBD1,TRBV11-2,NA,TRBJ1-4,CASSRTGDEKLFF,TGTGCCAGCAGCCGGACAGGGGACGAAAAACTGTTTTTT
NA,TRBV7-6,NA,TRBJ2-3,CASSLLSIADTQYF,TGTGCCAGCAGCCTGCTTAGTATCGCAGATACGCAGTATTTT
NA,TRBV6-6,NA,TRBJ2-3,CASSYLVTDTQYF,TGTGCCAGCAGTTACTTGGTAACAGATACGCAGTATTTT
NA,TRBV9,NA,TRBJ2-4,CASSVGGGMRNIQYF,TGTGCCAGCAGCGTAGGAGGTGGGATGCGTAACATTCAGTACTTC
TRBD1,TRBV2,NA,TRBJ1-5,CASSVTGEVGNQPQHF,TGTGCCAGCAGTGTGACAGGGGAGGTAGGCAATCAGCCCCAGCATTTT
NA,TRBV27,NA,TRBJ1-5,CASTPRGGQPQHF,TGTGCCAGCACTCCACGGGGTGGTCAGCCCCAGCATTTT
TRBD1,TRBV9,NA,TRBJ1-1,CASSPQGTVKAFF,TGTGCCAGCAGCCCCCAAGGGACAGTGAAAGCTTTCTTT
TRBD2,TRBV27,NA,TRBJ2-1,CASSFQLAGGPDEQFF,TGTGCCAGCAGTTTCCAACTAGCGGGAGGGCCAGATGAGCAGTTCTTC
TRBD2,TRBV9,NA,TRBJ2-1,CASSPRLAGGPHEQFF,TGTGCCAGCAGCCCCCGACTAGCGGGAGGGCCCCATGAGCAGTTCTTC
TRBD2,TRBV9,NA,TRBJ2-1,CASSVSGRAPNEQFF,TGTGCCAGCAGCGTTAGCGGGAGGGCCCCGAATGAGCAGTTCTTC
TRBD2,TRBV4-1,NA,TRBJ2-7,CASSHLSGRNYEQYF,TGCGCCAGCAGCCACCTTAGCGGGCGGAACTACGAGCAGTACTTC
NA,TRBV14,once,TRBJ2-7,CASSQRYYEQYF,TGTGCCAGCAGCCAAAGGTACTACGAGCAGTACTTC
TRBD1,TRBV5-8,NA,TRBJ2-6,CASSHGDRGRSGANVLTF,TGTGCCAGCAGCCATGGGGACAGGGGTCGCTCTGGGGCCAACGTCCTGACTTTC
NA,TRBV5-6,NA,TRBJ2-7,CASSLEGPADEQYF,TGTGCCAGCAGCTTGGAGGGTCCAGCGGACGAGCAGTACTTC
NA,TRBV4-1,NA,TRBJ2-2,CASRQQQGTGELFF,TGCGCCAGCAGACAACAGCAGGGGACCGGGGAGCTGTTTTTT